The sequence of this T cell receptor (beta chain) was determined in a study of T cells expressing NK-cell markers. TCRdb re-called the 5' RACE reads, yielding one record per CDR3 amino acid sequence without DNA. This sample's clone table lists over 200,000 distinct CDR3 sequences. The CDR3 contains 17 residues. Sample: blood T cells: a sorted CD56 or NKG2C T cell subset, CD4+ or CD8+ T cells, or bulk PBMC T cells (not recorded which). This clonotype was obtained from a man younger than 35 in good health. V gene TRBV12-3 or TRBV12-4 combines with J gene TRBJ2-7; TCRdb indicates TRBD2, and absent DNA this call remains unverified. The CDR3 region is CASSLARRIGPSYEQYF.